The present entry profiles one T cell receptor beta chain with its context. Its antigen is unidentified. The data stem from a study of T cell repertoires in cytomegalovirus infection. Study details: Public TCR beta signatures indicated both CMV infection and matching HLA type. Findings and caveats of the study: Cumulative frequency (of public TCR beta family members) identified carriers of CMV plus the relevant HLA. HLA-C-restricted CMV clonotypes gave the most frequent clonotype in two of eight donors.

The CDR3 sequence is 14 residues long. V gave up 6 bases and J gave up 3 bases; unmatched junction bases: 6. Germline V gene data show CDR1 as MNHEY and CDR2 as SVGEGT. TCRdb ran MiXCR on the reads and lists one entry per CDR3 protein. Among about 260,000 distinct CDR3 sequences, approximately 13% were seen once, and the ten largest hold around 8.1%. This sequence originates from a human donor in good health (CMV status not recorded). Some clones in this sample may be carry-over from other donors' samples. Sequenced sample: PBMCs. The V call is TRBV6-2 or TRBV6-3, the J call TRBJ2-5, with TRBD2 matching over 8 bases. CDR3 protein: CASSRTSGKETQYF. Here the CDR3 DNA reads TGTGCCAGCAGCCGAACTAGCGGAAAAGAGACCCAGTACTTC.